This TCR beta chain was profiled in a study of blood T cell repertoires in COVID-19. CDR1 is SNHLY and CDR2 is FYNNEI in the germline V gene. The CDR3 is 14 residues long. The V and J ends lost 2 bases and 4 bases, in that order; junction bases with no gene match: 2. Data came from immunoSEQ multiplex PCR; TCRdb stores just in-frame clones and leaves some out. The sample shows 110,000 or so clones, around 90% of them seen only once. This chain connects TRBV2 to TRBJ2-7; TRBD1 matches at 10 bases. Sequenced material: peripheral blood. The clonotype originates from a human donor in a cohort sampled during active COVID-19. CDR3 DNA: TGTGCCAGCAGTGAAAGGACAGGGGGTTACGAGCAGTACTTC. This encodes CASSERTGGYEQYF.